These 5 T cell receptor beta chains came from one sample sequenced in a study of T cells in tuberculosis (dated by TCRdb to 2016 to 2019). The library was built by means of the immunoSEQ multiplex PCR assay. Drawn from immuneACCESS, this table holds only the in-frame rearrangements with V and J called that TCRdb kept. Clones are partly lost; checked studies trace under half to an unresolved V gene and leave the rest unexplained. A total of about 33,000 clones appear in this sample, nearly 97% of them only once. The top ten constitute over 2% of the sample. Sequencing was performed on PBMCs. The origin of the receptors is a donor aged 10-29 years with latent tuberculosis or without tuberculosis infection.

V is TRBV29-1 and J is TRBJ1-5, with D uncertain. The length of the CDR3 is 12 residues. V lost 4 bases to trimming and J lost 3 bases, with 7 bases between them. The germline gives CDR1 SQVTM, CDR2 ANQGSEA. CDR3 protein: CSVGGDNQPQHF. CDR3 nucleotides: TGCAGCGTTGGGGGAGACAATCAGCCCCAGCATTTT.

The rearrangement joins TRBV2 to TRBJ2-3; a weak D match, TRBD2 (5 bases). Trimming left V 6 bases short and J 3 bases short, with 10 bases between. The CDR3 has 13 residues. Germline assignment: CDR1 SNHLY and CDR2 FYNNEI. CDR3 sequence reads: CASRQDWTDTQYF. The CDR3 region has the DNA TGTGCCAGCAGGCAGGACTGGACAGATACGCAGTATTTT.

The V and J genes are TRBV6-5 and TRBJ2-3; D not certain. This CDR3 spans 12 amino acids. The V gene lost 5 bases and the J gene lost 5 bases, with 8 bases spanning the gap. CDR1 and CDR2 from the germline V gene are MNHEY and SVGAGI. The CDR3 nucleotides are TGTGCCAGCAGTCGAGGCAAAGATACGCAGTATTTT. Translating gives CASSRGKDTQYF.

CDR3 nucleotides: TGTGCCAGCATCCCGGGACAGGGTATAAATGAGCAGTTCTTC. As protein: CASIPGQGINEQFF. The rearrangement uses TRBV6-5 and TRBJ2-1; 9 nucleotides line up with TRBD1. Germline assignment: CDR1 MNHEY and CDR2 SVGAGI. V was clipped by 7 bases and J by 7 bases; unmatched bases: 8. The CDR3 runs 14 residues.

This chain links TRBV7-8 with TRBJ2-1; TRBD2 matches 14 bases. The CDR3 sequence is 14 residues long. J was trimmed by 10 bases and V by 2 bases; bases with no gene match: 1. CDR1 and CDR2 from the germline V gene are SGHVS and FQNEAQ. The CDR3 is CASSLRLAGGEQFF. The CDR3 DNA sequence: TGTGCCAGCAGCTTAAGACTAGCGGGGGGGGAGCAGTTCTTC. Combining the CDR3 with reference TRBV7-8 and TRBJ2-1 gives the whole variable domain GAGVSQSPRYKVAKRGQDVALRCDPISGHVSLFWYQQALGQGPEFLTYFQNEAQLDKSGLPSDRFFAERPEGSVSTLKIQRTQQEDSAVYLCASSLRLAGGEQFFGPGTRLTVL.